This entry is about one T cell receptor (beta chain). This record belongs to a study of cytomegalovirus exposure and HLA in healthy donors. Donors had nominal health at sampling but likely had unrecorded immune exposures. Germline V gene data show CDR1 as SEHNR and CDR2 as FQNEAQ (reference sequence). The CDR3 sequence is 15 residues long. After removal of 3 bases from V and 1 base from J, the junction contained 3 bases not matched to a gene. The PCR employed 60 Vbeta primers together with 13 Jbeta primers. Sequencing used immunoSEQ multiplex PCR; TCRdb keeps in-frame clones, though not all of them. The sample includes about 130,000 clones, about four fifths of them seen just once.

The chain couples TRBV7-9 to TRBJ1-1; 9 nucleotides align to TRBD1. Material for sequencing was PBMCs. This sequence originates from a middle-aged woman in good health and CMV-seronegative. Written as DNA, the CDR3 is TGTGCCAGCAGCTTCGGGGACAGGGAGAACACTGAAGCTTTCTTT. Its protein is CASSFGDRENTEAFF.